The rows below give T cell receptor beta chains drawn from one sample of a study of blood T cells in healthy people across ages. TCRdb independently ran MiXCR on the 5' RACE reads; one entry per CDR3 protein. The data hold hundreds of thousands of distinct CDR3 sequences, with over 20% observed a single time. Sequencing was carried out using blood. Receptors originate from a man aged 70 or older in good health. Both conserved end residues are part of each CDR3. A D gene is named only where the DNA matches it firmly. Rows may omit the clone size; those that give it use once, few, many or a size class.

D gene	clone size	V gene	J gene	CDR3 DNA	CDR3 protein
.	.	TRBV5-4	TRBJ2-5	TGTGCCAGCAGCTTGAGCTCTCGGGCCTCAACGGAGACCCAGTACTTC	CASSLSSRASTETQYF
TRBD2	few	TRBV18	TRBJ2-3	TGTGCCAGCTCACCACCGTCTAGCGGGAGCACAGATACGCAGTATTTT	CASSPPSSGSTDTQYF
.	few	TRBV6-6	TRBJ2-1	TGTGCCAGCAGTTACTCAAGGGAGCAGTTCTTC	CASSYSREQFF
.	.	TRBV6-6	TRBJ2-7	TGTGCCAGCATGGGTGTCTACGAGCAGTACTTC	CASMGVYEQYF
.	many	TRBV18	TRBJ2-3	TGTGCCAGCTCACCACAGGGAGACAGTTCAACAGATACGCAGTATTTT	CASSPQGDSSTDTQYF
.	many	TRBV5-1	TRBJ2-1	TGCGCCAGCTTCACCCCGGGGGATGAGCAGTTCTTC	CASFTPGDEQFF
.	.	TRBV9	TRBJ1-2	TGTGCCAGCAGCGGGGGACATGTGGTGTGGGGCTACACCTTC	CASSGGHVVWGYTF
.	few	TRBV6-2/TRBV6-3	TRBJ2-1	TGTGCCAGCAGTTACTCGATAGGGCCGAATGAGCAGTTCTTC	CASSYSIGPNEQFF
TRBD2	.	TRBV18	TRBJ2-7	TGTGCCAGCTCACCAGGTGGGCGGGAGGTACCCTACGAGCAGTACTTC	CASSPGGREVPYEQYF
.	few	TRBV7-6	TRBJ2-7	TGTGCCAGCAGCCGACAACCGGATAGGGCGGACGAGCAGTACTTC	CASSRQPDRADEQYF
.	.	TRBV7-9	TRBJ2-3	TGTGCCAGCAGCTTAGCGGCGTCGGGGGACACAGATACGCAGTATTTT	CASSLAASGDTDTQYF
TRBD2	.	TRBV6-5	TRBJ2-1	TGTGCCAGCAGTTACTCCCCGAGCGGGAGCTCCTACAATGAGCAGCTCTTC	CASSYSPSGSSYNEQLF
.	few	TRBV7-2	TRBJ2-7	TGTGCCAGCAGCCGAGCCTCGGGACTGTCCTCCTACGAGCAGTACTTC	CASSRASGLSSYEQYF
TRBD2	many	TRBV12-3/TRBV12-4	TRBJ2-3	TGTGCCAGCAGCATTAGCGGGAGGGGGACAGATACGCAGTATTTT	CASSISGRGTDTQYF
TRBD1	few	TRBV24-1	TRBJ2-5	TGTGCCACCAGTGACCACCGGACAGGGATAGAGACCCAGTACTTC	CATSDHRTGIETQYF
TRBD1	few	TRBV6-1	TRBJ2-5	TGTGCCAGCAGGATTCGACAGGGCGTAGAGACCCAGTACTTC	CASRIRQGVETQYF
.	.	TRBV27	TRBJ2-1	TGTGCCAGCAGTTTCAGCGGCCTCTCCTACAATGAGCAGTTCTTC	CASSFSGLSYNEQFF
TRBD1	.	TRBV7-2	TRBJ1-4	TGTGCCAGCAGCCCGCCGTGGGACAGGGAAAAACTGTTTTTT	CASSPPWDREKLFF
.	.	TRBV7-8	TRBJ1-4	TGTGCCAGCAGCTTAGGGAGACAGTCCAGTAATGAAAAACTGTTTTTT	CASSLGRQSSNEKLFF
TRBD1	few	TRBV18	TRBJ2-5	TGTGCCAGCTCTGACGGACAGGGGGTACTTTCGGAGACCCAGTACTTC	CASSDGQGVLSETQYF
TRBD2	.	TRBV10-3	TRBJ2-1	TGTGCCGCCCACCCTGCGGGAGACAATGAGCAGTTCTTC	CAAHPAGDNEQFF
TRBD1	many	TRBV11-1	TRBJ1-1	TGTGCCAGCAGCTTAGAAGGGACAGGGAACACTGAAGCTTTCTTT	CASSLEGTGNTEAFF